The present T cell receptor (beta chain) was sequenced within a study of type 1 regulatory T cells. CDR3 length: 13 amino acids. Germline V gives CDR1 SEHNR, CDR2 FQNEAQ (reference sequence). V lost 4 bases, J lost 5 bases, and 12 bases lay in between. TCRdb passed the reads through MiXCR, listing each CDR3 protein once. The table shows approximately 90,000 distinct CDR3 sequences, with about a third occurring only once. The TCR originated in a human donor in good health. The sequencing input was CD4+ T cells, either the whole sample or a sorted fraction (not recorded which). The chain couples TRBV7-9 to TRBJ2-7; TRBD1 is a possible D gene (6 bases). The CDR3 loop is CASSSQGSHEQYF. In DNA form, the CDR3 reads TGTGCCAGCAGCTCACAGGGTTCCCACGAGCAGTACTTC.